The clone carrying this T cell receptor (beta chain) occurred a few times. Repertoires were generated with immunoSEQ multiplex PCR, while TCRdb's copy carries only in-frame clones and drops some. Of more than 2,000,000 clones listed, approximately 90% are singletons. These data belong to a study of shared clonotypes between healthy human individuals. J lost 3 bases, V lost 4 bases, and 7 bases had no gene match. CDR3 length: 15 residues. Germline V lookup: CDR1 SGHTS, CDR2 YDEGEE. Sequenced: naive CD4+ T cells sorted from blood. Subset specified: CD45RA+ positively selected. The genes are TRBV5-8 and TRBJ1-5; TRBD1 aligns across 7 bases. This clonotype was obtained from a man between 18 and 35 years old in good health. This CDR3 reads CASSLGQLINQPQHF. CDR3 sequence (DNA): TGTGCCAGCAGCCTGGGACAGCTCATCAATCAGCCCCAGCATTTT.